One sample yielded the 32 T cell receptor beta chains listed below, sequenced in a study of brain T cells in children with intractable seizures. Profiled with immunoSEQ multiplex PCR; TCRdb holds only in-frame clones, not every one. The sample yields about 120,000 clones, 94% seen once. Sequenced here: peripheral blood, sampled at surgery. These receptors were taken from a boy younger than two with hemimegalencephaly and intractable seizures.

V usage is TRBV12-5 and J usage is TRBJ2-1, with 13 positions matching TRBD2. The CDR3 runs to 19 residues. Germline CDR1 is LGHNT and CDR2 is FRNRAP. Trimming cost V 3 bases and J 0 bases; bases outside gene matches: 8. As DNA, the CDR3 is TGTGCTAGTGGTTTTTCGGGACTAGCGGGGAAAAGCTCCTACAATGAGCAGTTCTTC. It translates to CASGFSGLAGKSSYNEQFF.

The chain carries TRBV27 and TRBJ2-7; 10 bases fit TRBD1. Germline CDR1 reads MNHEY; CDR2 reads SMNVEV (reference sequence). The CDR3 contains 17 residues. The trim removed 2 bases at V and 6 bases at J, leaving 13 bases unmatched. The chain's CDR3 is CASSLTGQGPYESEQYF. The CDR3, as DNA: TGTGCCAGCAGTTTAACGGGACAGGGGCCCTACGAAAGCGAGCAGTACTTC.

This chain joins TRBV4-3 and TRBJ1-4; no definite D call. This CDR3 is 15 amino acids long. Per germline, CDR1 LGHNA and CDR2 YSLEER. The V and J ends lost 4 bases and 4 bases respectively, with 13 bases between them. The CDR3 bases are TGCGCCAGCAGCCCAAACAGAGGTCTTAATGAAAAACTGTTTTTT. It codes for CASSPNRGLNEKLFF.

J is TRBJ2-3 and V is TRBV5-4; no reliable D call. V shed 4 bases and J shed 2 bases, with 11 bases lying between them. This CDR3 has 14 residues. The germline V gene encodes CDR1 SGHNT and CDR2 YYREEE (reference sequence). CDR3 residues: CASSPGRVTDTQYF. CDR3 nucleotide sequence: TGTGCCAGCAGCCCCGGTAGGGTCACAGATACGCAGTATTTT. Filled out from reference TRBV5-4 and TRBJ2-3, the complete variable domain reads ETGVTQSPTHLIKTRGQQVTLRCSSQSGHNTVSWYQQALGQGPQFIFQYYREEENGRGNFPPRFSGLQFPNYSSELNVNALELDDSALYLCASSPGRVTDTQYFGPGTRLTVL.

The chain uses TRBV6-2 or TRBV6-3 and TRBJ1-2, with unresolved D. CDR3 size: 15 residues. The germline CDR1 and CDR2 sequences are MNHEY and SVGEGT. V gave up 2 bases and J gave up 4 bases, with 14 bases separating them. CDR3 coding DNA: TGTGCCAGCAGTTACGTATCCGGGGAACTCTATGGCTACACCTTC. This translates into CASSYVSGELYGYTF.

Note on this clone: At one of its ends the junction is not consistent with the germline gene, which may arise from a read error. This chain uses TRBV15 with TRBJ2-6, with D possibly matching TRBD1 (6 bases). This CDR3 is built from 16 residues. The germline V gene encodes CDR1 LNHNV and CDR2 YYDKDF (reference sequence). CDR3 sequence (DNA): TGTGCCACCAGGTCAGGGGATATCTCTGGAGCCAACGTCCTGACTTTC. Its translation is CATRSGDISGANVLTF.

The chain has TRBV6-4 and TRBJ1-1; TRBD1 might be the D (5 bases). Trimming took off 0 bases at V and 1 base at J, with 9 bases between the two ends. The CDR3 sequence is 15 residues long. The V gene's germline CDR1 is MRHNA and CDR2 SNTAGT. CDR3 loop: CASSDSWQGNTEAFF. The CDR3 coding sequence is TGTGCCAGCAGTGACTCATGGCAGGGGAACACTGAAGCTTTCTTT.

The gene calls are TRBV7-2 and TRBJ2-3; D gene uncertain. The CDR3 has 13 amino acids. Trimming left V 1 base short and J 2 bases short, with 4 bases between. Germline V gives CDR1 SGHTA, CDR2 FQGNSA. The CDR3 loop reads CASSLGHTDTQYF. Here the CDR3 DNA reads TGTGCCAGCAGCTTAGGTCACACAGATACGCAGTATTTT.

J is TRBJ1-1 and V is TRBV4-1; TRBD1 matches 8 bases. The CDR3 is 16 amino acids. Germline V lookup: CDR1 MGHRA, CDR2 YSYEKL. V was pared by 1 base and J by 3 bases, with 7 bases of the junction left unmatched. The CDR3 is CASSQAARGLYTEAFF. The CDR3 DNA reads TGCGCCAGCAGCCAAGCGGCCAGGGGGCTTTACACTGAAGCTTTCTTT.

Here the CDR3 DNA reads TGTGCCAGCAGCTGTCGACCGTACCCAGGGGGGGGCTACACCTTC. Residues: CASSCRPYPGGGYTF. The chain carries TRBV11-3 and TRBJ1-2; 7 bases agree with TRBD1. This CDR3 spans 15 amino acids. Per germline, CDR1 SGHNT and CDR2 YENEEA. The junction had 13 bases not matched to a gene; V was cut back by 4 bases and J by 8 bases.

The chain carries TRBV19 and TRBJ1-2; D is perhaps TRBD1 (6 bases). This CDR3 region has 15 residues. CDR1 and CDR2 (germline): LNHDA, SQIVND (reference sequence). V lost 1 base, J lost 4 bases, and 13 bases lay in between. CDR3 sequence: CASSIGQGRIYGYTF. Here the CDR3 DNA reads TGTGCCAGTAGTATAGGCCAGGGGCGGATCTATGGCTACACCTTC.

The rearrangement links TRBV5-1 to TRBJ1-2; weak D call: TRBD1 (5 bases). The germline gives CDR1 SGHRS, CDR2 YFSETQ. The V gene lost 4 bases and the J gene lost 10 bases, with 20 bases spanning the gap. The CDR3 extends over 14 amino acids. CDR3 DNA sequence: TGCGCCAGCAGCCTGGGGGGAGGGAGTGTTGTCTACACCTTC. This gives the protein CASSLGGGSVVYTF.

CDR3 coding DNA: TGTGCCAGCAGCTTACAACTAGCGAGGGAGCTGTTTTTT. Its translation: CASSLQLARELFF. This chain joins TRBV7-2 and TRBJ2-2; 7 bases map to TRBD2. Germline-derived CDR1 and CDR2 are SGHTA and FQGNSA. This CDR3 spans 13 amino acids. V dropped 2 bases and J dropped 9; count of bases not matched to a gene: 3.

This sequence joins TRBV2 and TRBJ2-1; 9 nucleotides align to TRBD2. Germline CDR1 reads SNHLY; CDR2 reads FYNNEI. This CDR3 has 13 residues. Trimming removed 9 bases from V and 7 bases from J; junction bases left unmatched: 7. This CDR3 reads CASSGSNRNEQFF. For the CDR3, the DNA is TGTGCCAGTAGCGGGAGCAATAGAAATGAGCAGTTCTTC.

This rearrangement joins TRBV15 to TRBJ2-3; D not certain. This CDR3 is 12 amino acids long. CDR1 is LNHNV, CDR2 YYDKDF, per germline (reference sequence). Trimming left V 5 bases short and J 2 bases short, with 5 bases between. The CDR3 region has the DNA TGTGCCACCAGCCCCCACACAGATACGCAGTATTTT. It codes for CATSPHTDTQYF.

The chain joins TRBV11-2 to TRBJ2-5; perhaps TRBD2 as D (6 bases). Germline CDR1 SGHAT, CDR2 FQNNGV. The CDR3 length is 14 residues. Trimming stripped 0 bases from V and 6 bases from J, with 11 bases between. The CDR3 DNA reads as TGTGCCAGCAGCTTAGATGCGGGGCCCAAGACCCAGTACTTC. Its translation is CASSLDAGPKTQYF.

The genes are TRBV19 and TRBJ1-5, with D possibly matching TRBD1 (5 bases). V dropped 9 bases and J dropped 7 bases, with 22 bases sitting between them. The CDR3 runs 15 residues. CDR1 and CDR2 from the germline V gene are LNHDA and SQIVND (reference sequence). The CDR3 protein is CASRATDGARQPQHF. In DNA, the CDR3 is TGTGCCAGCAGGGCCACCGACGGAGCTAGACAGCCCCAGCATTTT.

The chain joins TRBV7-2 to TRBJ2-1; possibly TRBD1 or TRBD2 for D (5 bases each). Trimming shortened V by 3 bases and J by 2 bases, and 5 bases separated the two germline ends. Germline V gene data show CDR1 as SGHTA and CDR2 as FQGNSA. The CDR3 extends over 13 amino acids. The CDR3 sequence is CASSLGAYNEQFF. The CDR3 coding sequence is TGTGCCAGCAGCTTGGGGGCCTACAATGAGCAGTTCTTC.

Worth noting for this clone: It is unclear where the CDR3 begins or ends on the DNA, so no DNA is shown, and the CDR3 is as TCRdb lists it. The chain is built from TRBV21-1 and TRBJ2-2; the table gives TRBD1 as D, unverified against the DNA. TRBV21-1 is assigned pseudogene status. The CDR3 adds up to 18 amino acids, both ends counted. The CDR3: CASSLKVAGGSNTGELFF.

V and J are TRBV19 and TRBJ1-5; 7 bases agree with TRBD1. Germline CDR1 LNHDA, CDR2 SQIVND (reference sequence). The CDR3 has 13 residues. J lost 6 bases, V lost 5 bases, and 4 bases had no gene match. CDR3 in DNA: TGTGCCAGTAGTGTATACAGGGGTCAGCCCCAGCATTTT. Translating gives CASSVYRGQPQHF.

This chain uses TRBV9 with TRBJ2-1; 7 nucleotides align to TRBD1. This CDR3 comprises 13 residues. With 0 bases clipped from V and 8 bases from J, the junction kept 2 bases outside the gene matches. The germline V gene encodes CDR1 SGDLS and CDR2 YYNGEE. The CDR3 loop reads CASSVGQGYEQFF. As DNA, the CDR3 is TGTGCCAGCAGCGTAGGACAGGGCTATGAGCAGTTCTTC.

This clone was observed a single time. V is TRBV19 and J is TRBJ1-3; D ambiguous. Germline CDR1 reads LNHDA; CDR2 reads SQIVND (reference sequence). This CDR3 region has 12 residues. The ends were cut back, 5 bases at V and 2 bases at J, with 4 bases in the middle. CDR3 in amino acids: CASSRTGNTIYF. CDR3 DNA: TGTGCCAGTAGTCGGACTGGAAACACCATATATTTT.

The rearrangement joins TRBV9 to TRBJ2-3; no definite D call. V was pared by 4 bases and J by 4 bases, with 10 bases between. Germline V CDR1 and CDR2: SGDLS, YYNGEE. This CDR3 is 13 amino acids long. The CDR3 region is CASSRPGADTQYF. CDR3 in DNA: TGTGCCAGCAGCCGGCCCGGCGCAGATACGCAGTATTTT.

The chain has TRBV30 and TRBJ1-3; D not resolved. Trimming pared 0 bases from V and 2 bases from J, leaving 5 bases between. Germline V gene lookup returns CDR1 GTSNPN and CDR2 SVGIG (reference sequence). CDR3 length: 13 amino acids. The CDR3 spells CAWSVLPGNTIYF. CDR3 bases: TGTGCCTGGAGTGTACTTCCTGGAAACACCATATATTTT.

The chain joins TRBV5-1 to TRBJ1-2; D call uncertain. This CDR3 contains 14 residues. Germline V gives CDR1 SGHRS, CDR2 YFSETQ. The germline V and J ends were trimmed by 2 bases and 0 bases, with 8 bases remaining between them. Written as DNA, the CDR3 is TGCGCCAGCAGCTTAGGCGAAGCTAACTATGGCTACACCTTC. The encoded protein is CASSLGEANYGYTF.

In its sample, this clone was seen once. V gene TRBV10-3 combines with J gene TRBJ1-3, with a weak D call TRBD1 (6 bases). Trimming stripped 2 bases from V and 6 bases from J, with 8 bases between. CDR3 length: 13 amino acids. Germline CDR1 and CDR2: ENHRY and SYGVKD. For the CDR3, the DNA is TGTGCCATCAGTGAGGGACAGATAAACACCATATATTTT. Encoded protein: CAISEGQINTIYF.

The V call is TRBV4-1, the J call TRBJ1-2; no firm D call. V lost 1 base to trimming and J lost 7 bases, with 13 bases between them. CDR1 and CDR2 from the germline V gene are MGHRA and YSYEKL. There are 14 residues in the CDR3. The CDR3 nucleotides are TGCGCCAGCAGCCAAGTGGGAGGCATTGGTGGCTACACCTTC. Protein sequence: CASSQVGGIGGYTF.

This chain uses TRBV27 with TRBJ2-7; 9 positions agree with TRBD1. Germline V CDR1 and CDR2: MNHEY, SMNVEV (reference sequence). The CDR3 covers 15 residues. With 5 bases clipped from V and 2 bases from J, the junction kept 7 bases outside the gene matches. Here the CDR3 reads CASSRTGEDPYEQYF. The CDR3 coding sequence is TGTGCCAGCAGTCGGACAGGGGAGGATCCCTACGAGCAGTACTTC.

The sample holds one count of this clone. The gene calls are TRBV6-5 and TRBJ2-3, with TRBD1 matching over 10 bases. The germline V gene has CDR1 MNHEY and CDR2 SVGAGI. V lost 7 bases to trimming and J lost 2 bases; unmatched junction nucleotides: 6. The CDR3 has 15 residues. The CDR3 nucleotides read TGTGCCAGCATGAGGGGACAGGGGAACACAGATACGCAGTATTTT. Protein product: CASMRGQGNTDTQYF.

The CDR3 nucleotides read TGTGCCAGCAGCCCCCCGTACCAAGAGACCCAGTACTTC. It is translated as CASSPPYQETQYF. The chain recombines TRBV27 with TRBJ2-5; D is undetermined. The V end lost 6 bases, the J end lost 0 bases, and 8 bases lay between the germline ends. Germline CDR1 is MNHEY and CDR2 is SMNVEV (reference sequence). This CDR3 has 13 residues.

This clone has only one observation. The chain employs TRBV11-2 and TRBJ2-1; perhaps TRBD2 as D (7 bases). The germline CDR1 and CDR2 sequences are SGHAT and FQNNGV. V was trimmed by 5 bases and J by 4 bases, leaving 15 bases between them. The CDR3 runs to 15 residues. DNA of the CDR3: TGTGCCAGCAGCGGGGGGGCAGGGAGGTACAATGAGCAGTTCTTC. Translation: CASSGGAGRYNEQFF.

The rearrangement uses TRBV12-5 and TRBJ1-6; D is possibly TRBD1 (6 bases). CDR3 size: 15 residues. V dropped 1 base and J dropped 6 bases, with 10 bases sitting between them. CDR1 LGHNT and CDR2 FRNRAP come from the germline V gene. CDR3 DNA sequence: TGTGCTAGTGGTTTGGCGACAGGCCCTAATTCACCCCTCCACTTT. It is translated as CASGLATGPNSPLHF.